This is a list of T cell receptor beta chains from one sample in a study of Ad26.COV2.S vaccination and SARS-CoV-2 variants. Assay used: immunoSEQ multiplex PCR; TCRdb lists only in-frame clones, some missing. The sample holds 300,000 to 450,000 clones, about 88% seen once. The sequencing here drew on peripheral blood, taken in a trial of Ad26.COV2.S vaccine versus placebo. These receptors were obtained from a person between 18 and 65 years old who received the Ad26.COV2.S COVID-19 vaccine or a placebo. Each CDR3 is given with its conserved first and last residue. The D gene is left open where the match is weak. Expanded clones are given a class, and other clones once, few, many or no size at all.

v_gene: TRBV7-2; d_gene: TRBD2; abundance: NA; j_gene: TRBJ2-4; CDR3aa: CASSTLAGGLLGKNIQYF; CDR3nt: TGTGCCAGCAGCACTTTAGCGGGGGGGCTACTGGGCAAAAACATTCAGTACTTC
v_gene: TRBV28; d_gene: NA; abundance: NA; j_gene: TRBJ2-7; CDR3aa: CASSFPPEGRYEQYF; CDR3nt: TGTGCCAGCAGTTTCCCCCCGGAGGGACGGTACGAGCAGTACTTC
v_gene: TRBV13; d_gene: TRBD2; abundance: NA; j_gene: TRBJ2-2; CDR3aa: CASSRGLAGVGGELFF; CDR3nt: TGTGCCAGCAGCCGCGGACTAGCGGGAGTGGGCGGGGAGCTGTTTTTT
v_gene: TRBV27; d_gene: TRBD2; abundance: NA; j_gene: TRBJ2-1; CDR3aa: CASSSKPRGLALNEQFF; CDR3nt: TGTGCCAGCAGTTCAAAGCCTCGGGGACTAGCGTTGAATGAGCAGTTCTTC
v_gene: TRBV7-9; d_gene: TRBD1; abundance: NA; j_gene: TRBJ2-2; CDR3aa: CASSVTGGGELFF; CDR3nt: TGTGCCAGCAGCGTAACAGGGGGCGGGGAGCTGTTTTTT
v_gene: TRBV7-6; d_gene: NA; abundance: NA; j_gene: TRBJ2-5; CDR3aa: CASSSYRRGIREETQYF; CDR3nt: TGTGCCAGCAGCTCTTACCGGAGGGGGATTCGGGAAGAGACCCAGTACTTC
v_gene: TRBV19; d_gene: TRBD1; abundance: NA; j_gene: TRBJ2-3; CDR3aa: CASSMGQGGKDTQYF; CDR3nt: TGTGCCAGTAGTATGGGACAGGGAGGAAAAGATACGCAGTATTTT
v_gene: TRBV7-2; d_gene: TRBD1; abundance: NA; j_gene: TRBJ2-5; CDR3aa: CASSPSGTVQETQYF; CDR3nt: TGTGCCAGCAGCCCGTCCGGGACAGTACAAGAGACCCAGTACTTC
v_gene: TRBV19; d_gene: NA; abundance: few; j_gene: TRBJ2-7; CDR3aa: CASRRRLVQSYEQYF; CDR3nt: TGTGCCAGTAGAAGGAGACTAGTTCAATCCTACGAGCAGTACTTC
v_gene: TRBV6-8; d_gene: NA; abundance: NA; j_gene: TRBJ1-2; CDR3aa: CASSYFFPQPLTPSYGYTF; CDR3nt: TGTGCCAGCAGTTACTTTTTTCCGCAACCTCTGACCCCATCATATGGCTACACCTTC
v_gene: TRBV28; d_gene: TRBD2; abundance: NA; j_gene: TRBJ2-1; CDR3aa: CASQGLAGRSSYNEQFF; CDR3nt: TGTGCCAGCCAGGGACTAGCGGGACGTAGCTCCTACAATGAGCAGTTCTTC
v_gene: TRBV29-1; d_gene: NA; abundance: NA; j_gene: TRBJ1-1; CDR3aa: CSVGVQGRTEAFF; CDR3nt: TGCAGCGTTGGTGTTCAGGGGCGTACTGAAGCTTTCTTT
v_gene: TRBV19; d_gene: TRBD1; abundance: NA; j_gene: TRBJ1-2; CDR3aa: CASSIRQGSYGYTF; CDR3nt: TGTGCCAGTAGTATAAGACAGGGCTCTTATGGCTACACCTTC
v_gene: TRBV28; d_gene: NA; abundance: NA; j_gene: TRBJ1-6; CDR3aa: CASSLVWGALHF; CDR3nt: TGTGCCAGCAGTCTGGTTTGGGGAGCCCTCCACTTT
v_gene: TRBV5-1; d_gene: NA; abundance: NA; j_gene: TRBJ1-6; CDR3aa: CASSDGPGNNSPLHF; CDR3nt: TGCGCCAGCAGCGACGGTCCCGGCAATAATTCACCCCTCCACTTT
v_gene: TRBV5-5; d_gene: NA; abundance: NA; j_gene: TRBJ1-2; CDR3aa: CASSLLLVGSPNYGYTF; CDR3nt: TGTGCCAGCAGCTTATTATTAGTTGGCTCCCCAAATTATGGCTACACCTTC